The subject of this entry is one T cell receptor (beta chain). Only in-frame clones appear in the TCRdb table, and some are missing; sequencing was by immunoSEQ multiplex PCR. The sample comprises around 230,000 clones, roughly four fifths of which are singletons, and 0.5% to 0.65% rests with the top ten. This entry belongs to a study of Tregs in tolerant kidney transplant recipients. There are 14 residues in the CDR3. Trimming took 4 bases from V and 5 from J, leaving 14 bases between them. Germline V gene sequence: CDR1 LNHDA, CDR2 SQIVND (reference sequence). Sequencing input: CD4+ T cells from blood. The rearrangement links TRBV19 to TRBJ1-2, with D perhaps matching TRBD1 (5 bases). The source of this sequence is a human donor in good health. CDR3 sequence: CASSSLGRGYGYTF. CDR3 sequence (DNA): TGTGCCAGTAGTAGCCTGGGAAGGGGATATGGCTACACCTTC.